Listed below are T cell receptor beta chains from one sample, sequenced in a study of T cell repertoires in cytomegalovirus infection. Each CDR3 protein gets one entry after TCRdb re-called the reads with MiXCR. Seen here are 900,000 to 950,000 distinct CDR3 sequences, 30% to 40% observed once, and the top ten hold under 15%. These TCRs' antigens remain unknown. This specimen was cultured CD8+ T cells from PBMCs, taken from culture after CMV antigen stimulation. The receptors come from a human donor in good health (CMV status not recorded). Some clones in this sample may be carry-over from other donors' samples. The CDR3 runs from the conserved cysteine through the conserved F or W. A D gene is named only where the DNA matches it firmly. Only part of the rows carry a size: once, few, many, or a class if the clone is expanded.

CDR3 DNA | CDR3 protein | D gene | clone size | J gene | V gene
TGTGCCAGCAGTTACTCCCCGGACAAGAAACAAGAGACCCAGTACTTC | CASSYSPDKKQETQYF | NA | NA | TRBJ2-5 | TRBV6-6
TGTGCCAGCAGCCCTAATGTATTAGCGGGGGGATTATACAATGAGCAGTTCTTC | CASSPNVLAGGLYNEQFF | TRBD2 | once | TRBJ2-1 | TRBV7-6
TGTGCCAGCAGTTTATCGAGGGGGGGCAAAGATGAGCAGTTCTTC | CASSLSRGGKDEQFF | NA | NA | TRBJ2-1 | TRBV27
TGTGCCATCAGTGTGGACTTGGCCTACGAGCAGTACTTC | CAISVDLAYEQYF | NA | few | TRBJ2-7 | TRBV10-3
TGTGCCAGCAGCTTTTATTCCAGGGGAGGAGAGACCCAGTACTTC | CASSFYSRGGETQYF | NA | few | TRBJ2-5 | TRBV7-6
TGCAGCGTTGCAGTGAACACTGAAGCTTTCTTT | CSVAVNTEAFF | NA | few | TRBJ1-1 | TRBV29-1
TGTGCCATCAGTGAGAAGGGGGAATCCTCACCCCTCCACTTT | CAISEKGESSPLHF | NA | NA | TRBJ1-6 | TRBV10-3
TGTGCCAGCAGCTCCCCCGGGACAAGGAACACTGAAGCTTTCTTT | CASSSPGTRNTEAFF | NA | NA | TRBJ1-1 | TRBV7-9
TGTGCCAGCAGTCCTCGGACAAGGGGCCGGGGCACTGAAGCTTTCTTT | CASSPRTRGRGTEAFF | NA | NA | TRBJ1-1 | TRBV6-5
TGTGCCAGCAGTGTCTCCAGGGACCCCTACGAGCAGTACTTC | CASSVSRDPYEQYF | NA | NA | TRBJ2-7 | TRBV12-3/TRBV12-4
TGTGCCAGCAGCGTAGGGGGTGTACCAGATACGCAGTATTTT | CASSVGGVPDTQYF | NA | NA | TRBJ2-3 | TRBV9
TGTGCCAGCAGCCCGACTAGCGGGGCTTCGTTCTCCTACGAGCAGTACTTC | CASSPTSGASFSYEQYF | TRBD2 | many | TRBJ2-7 | TRBV6-1
TGTGCCAGCAGTACGTCCGGGACAGGAACCGGGGAGCAGTACTTC | CASSTSGTGTGEQYF | TRBD1 | NA | TRBJ2-7 | TRBV6-8
TGCGCCAGCAGCCAAGGTTGGACGGAAGCCAAAAACATTCAGTACTTC | CASSQGWTEAKNIQYF | NA | NA | TRBJ2-4 | TRBV4-3
TGTGCCAGCAGGCGCCTAGAGGGGTGGCCAGATACGCAGTATTTT | CASRRLEGWPDTQYF | NA | NA | TRBJ2-3 | TRBV2
TGCGCCAGCAGCCAAGTCAACCCAGGGCACACCGGGGAGCTGTTTTTT | CASSQVNPGHTGELFF | NA | NA | TRBJ2-2 | TRBV4-1
TGTGCCAGCACCGACAGGGGGGAACGGTCCTACAATGAGCAGTTCTTC | CASTDRGERSYNEQFF | TRBD1 | few | TRBJ2-1 | TRBV12-3/TRBV12-4
TGTGCCAGCAGTTTATCCCGGGGCCTAAATGGCTACACCTTC | CASSLSRGLNGYTF | NA | NA | TRBJ1-2 | TRBV27
TGTGCCAGCAGTTACTCGGGGCCCCTGGGAGAGACCCAGTACTTC | CASSYSGPLGETQYF | NA | few | TRBJ2-5 | TRBV6-5
TGTGCCAGCAGCCCGCCAACTAGCGGGGGGCTTAGCGGGGAGCTGTTTTTT | CASSPPTSGGLSGELFF | TRBD2 | NA | TRBJ2-2 | TRBV28
TGCAGTGCTAGAGATCCCAGGGGAAGCACAGATACGCAGTATTTT | CSARDPRGSTDTQYF | NA | NA | TRBJ2-3 | TRBV20-1
TGTGCCAGCATCCCGCTCGGCGGGGGGGCAAGCACAGATACGCAGTATTTT | CASIPLGGGASTDTQYF | TRBD2 | many | TRBJ2-3 | TRBV7-2
TGTGCCTCCAACCCGGGGTCGGGGAATGAGCAGTTCTTC | CASNPGSGNEQFF | NA | NA | TRBJ2-1 | TRBV10-3
TGTGCCAGCAGCCTCGACTTTGGCGCTAATGAGCAGTTCTTC | CASSLDFGANEQFF | NA | few | TRBJ2-1 | TRBV7-3
TGTGCCAGCAAGGGGCCCGGGGCCAACGTCCTGACTTTC | CASKGPGANVLTF | NA | NA | TRBJ2-6 | TRBV11-3
TGTGCCAGCAGCCACAAGACGCGGGGGGGTTCCTACAATGAGCAGTTCTTC | CASSHKTRGGSYNEQFF | TRBD2 | NA | TRBJ2-1 | TRBV14
TGTGCCAGCAGCTTAACCCCAGGGGAGTCAGAGACCCAGTACTTC | CASSLTPGESETQYF | NA | NA | TRBJ2-5 | TRBV5-8
TGTGCCAGCAGCTTACCCCAATCGGGACAGGGGGCGATGAATGGCTACACCTTC | CASSLPQSGQGAMNGYTF | TRBD1 | many | TRBJ1-2 | TRBV7-6
TGCGCCAGCAACCCAGGGGACTACACCGGGGAGCTGTTTTTT | CASNPGDYTGELFF | NA | few | TRBJ2-2 | TRBV5-1
TGCAGCGTTGAAGAGGGGTCCAACTATGGCTACACCTTC | CSVEEGSNYGYTF | NA | few | TRBJ1-2 | TRBV29-1
TGTGCCAGCAGTTACTCATGGGGTGGCGTCTACGAGCAGTACTTC | CASSYSWGGVYEQYF | NA | NA | TRBJ2-7 | TRBV6-5
TGTGCCAGCAGCTTAGAGCCAGGGGGATACGAGCAGTACTTC | CASSLEPGGYEQYF | TRBD1 | many | TRBJ2-7 | TRBV7-2
TGTGCCAGCAGGGGAGGGACTAGCGGACAAGATACGCAGTATTTT | CASRGGTSGQDTQYF | TRBD2 | many | TRBJ2-3 | TRBV12-3/TRBV12-4
TGTGCCAGCAGTTACTGGGGACAGGGTATATCCAACTATGGCTACACCTTC | CASSYWGQGISNYGYTF | TRBD1 | few | TRBJ1-2 | TRBV6-5
TGTGCCAGCAGCTTATTGAATTGGGGCCGTTGGTCCTATGCTACCGACTCCTCGGAAGAGACCCAGTACTTC | CASSLLNWGRWSYATDSSEETQYF | NA | few | TRBJ2-5 | TRBV7-6
TGTGCCAGCAGTTACGGGACAGGTGGAAACACCATATATTTT | CASSYGTGGNTIYF | TRBD1 | NA | TRBJ1-3 | TRBV6-8
TGTGCCAGCAGCGCAGGGGCGGGGGCCTACAATGAGCAGTTCTTC | CASSAGAGAYNEQFF | NA | NA | TRBJ2-1 | TRBV7-6
TGTGCCAGCAGTGAAGATGGCCCCAGGCGAGCTAAAAACATTCAGTACTTC | CASSEDGPRRAKNIQYF | NA | many | TRBJ2-4 | TRBV6-1
TGTGCCACCAGTGACCGGACTAGCGGGGGGGCAGATACGCAGTATTTT | CATSDRTSGGADTQYF | TRBD2 | NA | TRBJ2-3 | TRBV24-1
TGTGCCAGCAGTGAAACACCCCTAGAGGATCAGCCCCAGCATTTT | CASSETPLEDQPQHF | NA | few | TRBJ1-5 | TRBV28
TGCAGTGCTAGAGAGGGGGCAGGGGGCACAAGCGCTGAAGCTTTCTTT | CSAREGAGGTSAEAFF | TRBD1 | NA | TRBJ1-1 | TRBV20-1
TGTGCCAGCAGTACCCCGGACAGTTACAATGAGCAGTTCTTC | CASSTPDSYNEQFF | NA | few | TRBJ2-1 | TRBV6-2/TRBV6-3
TGTGCCAGCAGCTTAGTAGGGACAGGGGAGAACACTGAAGCTTTCTTT | CASSLVGTGENTEAFF | TRBD1 | few | TRBJ1-1 | TRBV7-9
TGTGCCAGCAGCTGGACAACACGTCAAGAGACCCAGTACTTC | CASSWTTRQETQYF | NA | NA | TRBJ2-5 | TRBV7-8
TGCGCCAGCAGCCAAAAGGTGACTAGCGGGGGCACAGATACGCAGTATTTT | CASSQKVTSGGTDTQYF | TRBD2 | NA | TRBJ2-3 | TRBV4-1
TGTGCCAGTAGTATAGTAAGGGGAGAGACCCAGTACTTC | CASSIVRGETQYF | NA | many | TRBJ2-5 | TRBV19
TGTGCCAGCAGCTCCCGACAAGGAGGCGGGGGTTATTACAATGAGCAGTTCTTC | CASSSRQGGGGYYNEQFF | TRBD2 | few | TRBJ2-1 | TRBV7-6
TGTGCCAGCAGTTATCAGCGACAGGTCCTGAACACCGGGGAGCTGTTTTTT | CASSYQRQVLNTGELFF | NA | few | TRBJ2-2 | TRBV6-2/TRBV6-3
TGTGCCAGCAGTTTAGCCCGGACGGGCCCATGGTATGGCTACACCTTC | CASSLARTGPWYGYTF | NA | NA | TRBJ1-2 | TRBV28
TGTGCCAGCAGCTTAGGAGGGCTACGGGAGTTCTTC | CASSLGGLREFF | NA | few | TRBJ2-1 | TRBV7-8
TGCGCCAGCAGCCAACGGGACTTTAAGTACAATTCACCCCTCCACTTT | CASSQRDFKYNSPLHF | NA | NA | TRBJ1-6 | TRBV4-3
TGTGCCAGCAGCTTAGTTCGATTTAGGACAGGGGGTTCCGTAGGCAATCAGCCCCAGCATTTT | CASSLVRFRTGGSVGNQPQHF | TRBD1 | many | TRBJ1-5 | TRBV7-8
TGCGCCAGCAGACAGGACAGGGGGTACACTGAAGCTTTCTTT | CASRQDRGYTEAFF | TRBD1 | NA | TRBJ1-1 | TRBV10-2
TGCGCCAGCAGCCAAGATCTTGCGGGGGCACCCTACAATGAGCAGTTCTTC | CASSQDLAGAPYNEQFF | NA | few | TRBJ2-1 | TRBV4-3
TGTGCCAGCAGTGAAAGGCGACCCTACGAGCAGTACTTC | CASSERRPYEQYF | NA | NA | TRBJ2-7 | TRBV6-1
TGTGCCATCAGTGAGTCGCCTAGCGGGGAAGGAAAAAACATTCAGTACTTC | CAISESPSGEGKNIQYF | TRBD2 | few | TRBJ2-4 | TRBV10-3
TGTGCCACCAGCGCGGGACAGGGGTACAATGAGCAGTTCTTC | CATSAGQGYNEQFF | TRBD1 | NA | TRBJ2-1 | TRBV15
TGTGCCATCAGTGAGTCCGGGGGTAGGGGCACTGAAGCTTTCTTT | CAISESGGRGTEAFF | NA | once | TRBJ1-1 | TRBV10-3
TGTGCCAGCAGCCTTACGGCGGGGGGCTCGGACACTGAAGCTTTCTTT | CASSLTAGGSDTEAFF | NA | NA | TRBJ1-1 | TRBV27